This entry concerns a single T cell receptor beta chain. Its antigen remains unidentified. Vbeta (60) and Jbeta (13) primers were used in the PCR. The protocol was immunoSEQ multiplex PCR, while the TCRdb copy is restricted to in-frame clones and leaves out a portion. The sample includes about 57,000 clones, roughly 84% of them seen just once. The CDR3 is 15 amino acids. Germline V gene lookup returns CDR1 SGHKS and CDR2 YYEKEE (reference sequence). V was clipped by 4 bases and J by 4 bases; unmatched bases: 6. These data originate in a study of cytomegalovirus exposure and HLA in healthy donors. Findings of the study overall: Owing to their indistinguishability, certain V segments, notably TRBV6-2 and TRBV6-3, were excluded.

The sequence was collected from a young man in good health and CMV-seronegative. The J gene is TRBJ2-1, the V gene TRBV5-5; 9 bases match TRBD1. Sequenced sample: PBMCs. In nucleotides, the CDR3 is TGTGCCAGCAGCCTGGCGACAGGGGGATACAATGAGCAGTTCTTC. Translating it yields CASSLATGGYNEQFF.